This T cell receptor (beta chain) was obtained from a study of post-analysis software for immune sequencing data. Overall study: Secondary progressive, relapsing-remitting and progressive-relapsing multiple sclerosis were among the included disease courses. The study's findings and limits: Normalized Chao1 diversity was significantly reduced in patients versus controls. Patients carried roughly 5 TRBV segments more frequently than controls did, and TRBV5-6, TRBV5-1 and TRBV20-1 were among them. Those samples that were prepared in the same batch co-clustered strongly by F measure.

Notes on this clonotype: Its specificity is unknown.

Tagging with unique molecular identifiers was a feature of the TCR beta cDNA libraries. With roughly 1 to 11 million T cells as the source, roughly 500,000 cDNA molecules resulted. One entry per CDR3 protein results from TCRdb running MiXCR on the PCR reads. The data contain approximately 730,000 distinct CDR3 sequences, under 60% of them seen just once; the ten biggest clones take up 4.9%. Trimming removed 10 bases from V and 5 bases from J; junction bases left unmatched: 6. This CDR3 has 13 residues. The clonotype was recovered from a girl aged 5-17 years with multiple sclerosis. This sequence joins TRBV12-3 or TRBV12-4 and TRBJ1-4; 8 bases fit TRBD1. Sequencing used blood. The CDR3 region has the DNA TGTGCCACCCAGGGGGCGGGAAATGAAAAACTGTTTTTT. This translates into CATQGAGNEKLFF.